The rows below give T cell receptor beta chains drawn from one sample of a study of early T cells in non-severe SARS-CoV-2 infection. TCRdb ran MiXCR on the 5' RACE reads and lists one entry per CDR3 protein. Among fewer than 80,000 distinct CDR3 sequences, approximately 13% were seen once, and the ten largest hold approximately 5.5%. The specimen was whole blood. All receptors derive from an adult who was a healthcare worker with PCR-confirmed SARS-CoV-2 infection or an uninfected control (not recorded which). Both conserved end residues are part of each CDR3. A D gene is named only where the DNA matches it firmly. Clone size is stated in some rows and not others, as once, few, many or a class when expanded.

clone_size j_call d_call v_call cdr3_aa cdr3_nt
few TRBJ2-5 . TRBV5-4 CASSLGTLQETQYF TGTGCCAGCAGCTTGGGTACATTACAAGAGACCCAGTACTTC
. TRBJ2-3 TRBD2 TRBV20-1 CSASTSGGPDTQYF TGCAGTGCTTCGACTAGCGGGGGCCCAGATACGCAGTATTTT
many TRBJ1-4 . TRBV5-1 CASSRAGRPSTNEKLFF TGCGCCAGCAGCAGAGCGGGACGGCCCTCAACTAATGAAAAACTGTTTTTT
. TRBJ2-3 . TRBV7-9 CASSLVGVTDTQYF TGTGCCAGCAGCTTAGTGGGGGTCACAGATACGCAGTATTTT
. TRBJ1-1 . TRBV25-1 CASSESSRPEAFF TGTGCCAGCAGTGAATCCAGCAGGCCTGAAGCTTTCTTT
many TRBJ1-1 . TRBV5-1 CASSLDRNTEAFF TGCGCCAGCAGCTTGGACAGGAACACTGAAGCTTTCTTT
many TRBJ2-2 . TRBV20-1 CSARDHTGGNTGELFF TGCAGTGCTAGAGATCACACAGGCGGGAACACCGGGGAGCTGTTTTTT
many TRBJ2-1 TRBD2 TRBV4-1 CASSHPTPGTSGGYNEQFF TGCGCCAGCAGCCATCCAACCCCCGGGACTAGCGGGGGATACAATGAGCAGTTCTTC
. TRBJ1-1 . TRBV21-1 CASSNPRSGEMFF TGTGCCAGCAGCAACCCCCGAAGCGGGGAAATGTTCTTT
. TRBJ2-7 TRBD1 TRBV29-1 CSVHTQGREQYF TGCAGCGTTCATACACAGGGGCGCGAGCAGTACTTC
few TRBJ1-4 . TRBV7-2 CASSLRGEKLFF TGTGCCAGCAGCTTACGGGGAGAAAAACTGTTTTTT
. TRBJ2-7 TRBD2 TRBV4-3 CASSQIGLGSYEQYF TGCGCCAGCAGCCAAATCGGACTAGGGTCCTACGAGCAGTACTTC
. TRBJ2-2 . TRBV3-1 CASSQERGAYTGELFF TGTGCCAGCAGCCAAGAAAGGGGGGCCTACACCGGGGAGCTGTTTTTT
many TRBJ2-3 . TRBV7-2 CASSLDGGYTDTQYF TGTGCCAGCAGCTTAGACGGTGGATACACAGATACGCAGTATTTT
few TRBJ2-1 TRBD2 TRBV7-6 CASSLSTSGSNEQFF TGTGCCAGCAGCTTAAGCACTAGCGGGAGCAATGAGCAGTTCTTC
. TRBJ2-1 . TRBV3-1 CASSQEGTRQKFF TGTGCCAGCAGCCAAGAGGGAACTAGACAGAAGTTCTTC
many TRBJ2-7 . TRBV12-3/TRBV12-4 CASSPNLGEQYF TGTGCCAGCAGTCCCAATTTGGGGGAGCAGTACTTC
. TRBJ2-1 TRBD2 TRBV7-9 CASSSELAGYNEQFF TGTGCCAGCAGCTCGGAGCTAGCGGGCTACAATGAGCAGTTCTTC
. TRBJ2-3 . TRBV20-1 CSARAGGSTDTQYF TGCAGTGCTAGAGCGGGCGGGAGCACAGATACGCAGTATTTT
many TRBJ2-3 . TRBV19 CASSMPPGGTDTQYF TGTGCCAGTAGTATGCCTCCGGGGGGCACAGATACGCAGTATTTT
. TRBJ1-1 TRBD1 TRBV30 CAWSTLRGRNTEAFF TGTGCCTGGAGTACCCTCAGGGGGCGAAACACTGAAGCTTTCTTT
once TRBJ1-6 . TRBV12-3/TRBV12-4 CASSPLGGNSPLHF TGTGCCAGCAGTCCCCTAGGGGGGAATTCACCCCTCCACTTT
. TRBJ1-5 . TRBV3-1 CASSQDLGQPQHF TGTGCCAGCAGCCAAGACCTAGGCCAGCCCCAGCATTTT
few TRBJ2-3 TRBD2 TRBV20-1 CSARDRLAGVLGTQYF TGCAGTGCTAGAGATCGACTAGCGGGGGTTCTTGGCACGCAGTATTTT
few TRBJ2-7 . TRBV18 CASSPPQSREQYF TGTGCCAGCTCACCACCACAATCGAGGGAGCAGTACTTC
few TRBJ2-2 . TRBV14 CASSLITGTGELFF TGTGCCAGCAGCCTCATCACCGGAACCGGGGAGCTGTTTTTT
. TRBJ1-4 . TRBV2 CASSPTGLMRKLFF TGTGCCAGCAGCCCCACAGGGCTAATGAGGAAACTGTTTTTT
many TRBJ1-5 . TRBV30 CAWSGSNQPQHF TGTGCCTGGAGCGGGAGCAATCAGCCCCAGCATTTT
. TRBJ2-5 . TRBV29-1 CSAARAAQETQYF TGCAGCGCCGCCCGGGCAGCACAAGAGACCCAGTACTTC
many TRBJ2-5 . TRBV30 CAWSGIETQYF TGTGCCTGGAGTGGTATCGAGACCCAGTACTTC
. TRBJ1-4 . TRBV12-3/TRBV12-4 CASSPPPGQLNEKLFF TGTGCCAGCAGCCCCCCTCCCGGGCAGCTTAATGAAAAACTGTTTTTT
. TRBJ2-3 . TRBV12-3/TRBV12-4 CASSLRSSTDTQYF TGTGCCAGCAGTTTGAGATCTAGCACAGATACGCAGTATTTT
. TRBJ2-5 TRBD1 TRBV6-2/TRBV6-3 CASRRYRGQDQETQYF TGTGCCAGCAGACGGTACAGGGGGCAGGACCAAGAGACCCAGTACTTC
few TRBJ1-4 . TRBV18 CASSPGLATNEKLFF TGTGCCAGCTCACCCGGACTGGCAACTAATGAAAAACTGTTTTTT
few TRBJ1-1 . TRBV11-2 CASSLRWGRIRTEAFF TGTGCCAGCAGCCTACGATGGGGGAGGATTAGAACTGAAGCTTTCTTT
. TRBJ1-1 . TRBV7-8 CASSFGQLNTEAFF TGTGCCAGCAGCTTCGGACAGCTGAACACTGAAGCTTTCTTT
. TRBJ1-1 . TRBV4-1 CASSGRDLSEAFF TGCGCCAGCAGCGGCAGGGACCTATCTGAAGCTTTCTTT
many TRBJ2-7 . TRBV6-5 CASSWDRFVEQYF TGTGCCAGCAGTTGGGACCGCTTCGTTGAGCAGTACTTC
. TRBJ1-5 TRBD1 TRBV6-9 CASSSLDRGQPPHF TGTGCCAGCAGTTCCTTGGACAGGGGTCAGCCCCCGCATTTT
many TRBJ1-1 . TRBV7-9 CASSPQGNTEAFF TGTGCCAGCAGCCCACAGGGCAACACTGAAGCTTTCTTT
many TRBJ2-5 . TRBV11-2 CASSAQETQYF TGTGCCAGCAGCGCTCAAGAGACCCAGTACTTC
. TRBJ1-2 . TRBV19 CASTRTAMYGYTF TGTGCCAGCACCAGGACAGCAATGTATGGCTACACCTTC
many TRBJ2-7 . TRBV11-2 CASSLDLWQGHEQYF TGTGCCAGCAGCTTAGATCTGTGGCAGGGCCACGAGCAGTACTTC
many TRBJ1-4 . TRBV21-1 CASSKFCIDGKATNEKLFF TGTGCCAGCAGCAAATTTTGCATCGACGGAAAGGCAACTAATGAAAAACTGTTTTTT